This is a list of T cell receptor beta chains from one sample in a study of cytomegalovirus exposure and HLA in healthy donors. Using immunoSEQ multiplex PCR, the repertoire was profiled, and TCRdb retains in-frame clones only, with some absent. Of more than 95,000 clones in the sample, 75% to 85% were seen once. Sequencing input: PBMCs. The source of these receptors is a man aged 18 to 30 in good health and CMV-seronegative. Both conserved end residues are part of each CDR3. D genes are given only for firm matches. Expanded clones get a size class; other rows say once, few or many, or leave the size out.

d_gene: TRBD1
v_gene: TRBV11-3
abundance: NA
CDR3aa: CASSLETGNYGYTF

d_gene: TRBD1
v_gene: TRBV4-1
abundance: NA
CDR3aa: CASSQDGVGTALEAFF

d_gene: NA
v_gene: TRBV6-6
abundance: NA
CDR3aa: CASSYASANTGELFF

d_gene: TRBD1
v_gene: TRBV19
abundance: NA
CDR3aa: CASSRDRGTYEQYF

d_gene: NA
v_gene: TRBV6-1
abundance: NA
CDR3aa: CASSESGGNGYTF

d_gene: TRBD2
v_gene: TRBV12-5
abundance: once
CDR3aa: CASVLWLAVYTGELFF

d_gene: TRBD2
v_gene: TRBV7-3
abundance: NA
CDR3aa: CASSPSGSGSLDTQYF

d_gene: TRBD1
v_gene: TRBV19
abundance: NA
CDR3aa: CASTITGQGRNIQYF

d_gene: NA
v_gene: TRBV19
abundance: NA
CDR3aa: CASSIPKIRLPFF

d_gene: NA
v_gene: TRBV6-5
abundance: NA
CDR3aa: CASSLRQDDQPQHF

d_gene: TRBD1
v_gene: TRBV4-1
abundance: NA
CDR3aa: CASSQEGQGSGTQYF

d_gene: TRBD2
v_gene: TRBV4-2
abundance: NA
CDR3aa: CASSLLAGGLTGELFF

d_gene: NA
v_gene: TRBV6-5
abundance: NA
CDR3aa: CASSPHQGRAEAFF

d_gene: TRBD2
v_gene: TRBV9
abundance: NA
CDR3aa: CASSVDGGRAYNEQFF

d_gene: TRBD1
v_gene: TRBV5-8
abundance: NA
CDR3aa: CASSLEDRAWRDTEAFF